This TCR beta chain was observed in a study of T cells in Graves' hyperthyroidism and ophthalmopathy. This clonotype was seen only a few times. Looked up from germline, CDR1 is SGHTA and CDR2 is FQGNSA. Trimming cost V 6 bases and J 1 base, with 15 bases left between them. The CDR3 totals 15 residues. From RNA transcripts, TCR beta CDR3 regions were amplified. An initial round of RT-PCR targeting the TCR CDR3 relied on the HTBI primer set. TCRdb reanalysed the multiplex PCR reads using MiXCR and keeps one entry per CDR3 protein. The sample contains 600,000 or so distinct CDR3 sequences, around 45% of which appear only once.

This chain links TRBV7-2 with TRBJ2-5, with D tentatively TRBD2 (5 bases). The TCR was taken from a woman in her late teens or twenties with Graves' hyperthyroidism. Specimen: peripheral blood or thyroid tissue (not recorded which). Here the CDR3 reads CASSPSYEGQETQYF. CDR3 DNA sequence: TGTGCCAGCAGTCCAAGTTACGAGGGCCAAGAGACCCAGTACTTC.